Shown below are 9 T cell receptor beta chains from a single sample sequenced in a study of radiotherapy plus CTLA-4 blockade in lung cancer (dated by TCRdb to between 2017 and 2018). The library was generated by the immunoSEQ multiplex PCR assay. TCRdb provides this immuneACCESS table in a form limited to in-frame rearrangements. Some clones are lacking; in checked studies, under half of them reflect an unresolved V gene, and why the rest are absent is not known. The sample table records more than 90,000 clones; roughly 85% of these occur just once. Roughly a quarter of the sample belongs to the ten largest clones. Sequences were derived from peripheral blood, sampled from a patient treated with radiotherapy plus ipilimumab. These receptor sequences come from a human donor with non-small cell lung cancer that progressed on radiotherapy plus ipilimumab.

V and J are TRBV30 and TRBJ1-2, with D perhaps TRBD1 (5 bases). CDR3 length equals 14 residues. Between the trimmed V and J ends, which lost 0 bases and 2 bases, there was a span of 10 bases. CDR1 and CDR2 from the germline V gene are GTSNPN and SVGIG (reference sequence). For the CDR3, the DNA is TGTGCCTGGAGTGTACGGGGCGGGAACTATGGCTACACCTTC. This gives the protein CAWSVRGGNYGYTF.

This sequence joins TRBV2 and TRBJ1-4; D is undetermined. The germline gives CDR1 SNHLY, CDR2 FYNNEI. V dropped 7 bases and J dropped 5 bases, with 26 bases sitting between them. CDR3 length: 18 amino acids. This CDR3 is CASTVEPDRFLSNEKLFF. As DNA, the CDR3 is TGTGCCAGCACGGTAGAACCTGATCGTTTTTTATCAAATGAAAAACTGTTTTTT.

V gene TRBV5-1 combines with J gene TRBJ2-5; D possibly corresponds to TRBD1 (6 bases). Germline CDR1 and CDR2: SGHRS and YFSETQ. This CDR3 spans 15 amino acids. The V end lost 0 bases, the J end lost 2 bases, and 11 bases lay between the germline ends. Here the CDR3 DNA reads TGCGCCAGCAGCTTGGCCGGGACAACGCAAGAGACCCAGTACTTC. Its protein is CASSLAGTTQETQYF.

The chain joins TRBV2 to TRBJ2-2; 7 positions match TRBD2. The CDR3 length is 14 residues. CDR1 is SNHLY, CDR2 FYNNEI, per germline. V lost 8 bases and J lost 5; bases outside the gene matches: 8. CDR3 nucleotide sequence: TGTGCCAGCCTTCGCGGGAGCGAAACCGGGGAGCTGTTTTTT. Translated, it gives CASLRGSETGELFF.

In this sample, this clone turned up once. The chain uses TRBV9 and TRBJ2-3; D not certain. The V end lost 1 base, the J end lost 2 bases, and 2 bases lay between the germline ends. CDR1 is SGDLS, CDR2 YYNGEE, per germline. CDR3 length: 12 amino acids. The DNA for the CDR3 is TGTGCCAGCAGCGTAACCACAGATACGCAGTATTTT. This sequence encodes CASSVTTDTQYF. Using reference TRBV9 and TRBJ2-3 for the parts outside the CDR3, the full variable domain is DSGVTQTPKHLITATGQRVTLRCSPRSGDLSVYWYQQSLDQGLQFLIQYYNGEERAKGNILERFSAQQFPDLHSELNLSSLELGDSALYFCASSVTTDTQYFGPGTRLTVL.

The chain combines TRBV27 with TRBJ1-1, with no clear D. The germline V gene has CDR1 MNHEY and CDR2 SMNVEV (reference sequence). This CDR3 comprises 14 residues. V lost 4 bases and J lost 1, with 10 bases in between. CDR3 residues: CASSYRQQNTEAFF. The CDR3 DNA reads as TGTGCCAGCAGTTACCGCCAACAGAACACTGAAGCTTTCTTT.

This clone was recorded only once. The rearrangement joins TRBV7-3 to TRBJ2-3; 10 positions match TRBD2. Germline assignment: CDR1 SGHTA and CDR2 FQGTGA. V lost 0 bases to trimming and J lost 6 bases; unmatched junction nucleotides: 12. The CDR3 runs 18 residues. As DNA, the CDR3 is TGTGCCAGCAGCTTAACTCAGGGGCTAGCGGGAGAGTGGGATACGCAGTATTTT. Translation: CASSLTQGLAGEWDTQYF. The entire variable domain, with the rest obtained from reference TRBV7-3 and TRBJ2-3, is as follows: GAGVSQTPSNKVTEKGKYVELRCDPISGHTALYWYRQSLGQGPEFLIYFQGTGAADDSGLPNDRFFAVRPEGSVSTLKIQRTERGDSAVYLCASSLTQGLAGEWDTQYFGPGTRLTVL.

The CDR3 region has the DNA TGTGCCAGCCTGACCAGGGGTCCCTATGGCTACACCTTC. Its protein product is CASLTRGPYGYTF. V is TRBV28 and J is TRBJ1-2; D may be TRBD1 (6 bases). Germline-derived CDR1 and CDR2 are MDHEN and SYDVKM. The CDR3 loop spans 13 amino acids. Trimming took 8 bases from V and 4 from J, leaving 14 bases between them.

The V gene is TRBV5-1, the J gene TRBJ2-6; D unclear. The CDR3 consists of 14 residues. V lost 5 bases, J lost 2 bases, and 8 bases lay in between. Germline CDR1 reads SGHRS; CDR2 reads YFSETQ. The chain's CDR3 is CASRSAPGANVLTF. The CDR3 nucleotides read TGCGCCAGCAGGTCGGCCCCTGGGGCCAACGTCCTGACTTTC.